Described below is a single TCR beta chain sequence and its context. Original analysis: Quantification of nucleated cells was approximated via reference gene primer amplification. Generated by immunoSEQ multiplex PCR, the TCRdb table keeps only in-frame clones and is missing some. That table supplies the V and J calls and clone size; D and trimming were determined from the DNA. The sample has tens of thousands of clones, around three quarters seen once; the top ten hold roughly a third. These data are taken from a study of blood T cell repertoires in COVID-19. Overall study: Some COVID-19 samples were acute and others convalescent; all came from the United States, Italy and Spain.

The sample consisted of peripheral blood. The sequence was collected from a human donor in a cohort sampled during active COVID-19.

The CDR3 spells CASSRQGWNSGANVLTF. DNA of the CDR3: TGTGCCAGCTCACGACAAGGATGGAACTCTGGGGCCAACGTCCTGACTTTC. The chain recombines TRBV18 with TRBJ2-6; no firm D call. Trimming cost V 4 bases and J 0 bases, with 13 bases left between them. The CDR3 runs to 17 residues. CDR1 and CDR2 from the germline V gene are KGHSH and LQKENI.